These T cell receptor beta chains were read from a single sample in a study of beta chain features in type 1 diabetes. Measured with immunoSEQ multiplex PCR; TCRdb has only the in-frame clones, and not every one. The sample shows about 280,000 clones, approximately 15% of them seen only once. Sequencing input: naive CD4+ T cells from blood. Every receptor here comes from a man younger than 35 with type 1 diabetes. Each CDR3 is given with its conserved first and last residue. The D gene is left open where the match is weak.

>TRBV28|NA|TRBJ1-5
CASSFRSHLQPQHF
>TRBV30|NA|TRBJ1-1
CAWSTRPAGENTEAFF
>TRBV19|TRBD1|TRBJ2-7
CASSSMDRGQGEQYF
>TRBV18|TRBD1|TRBJ1-1
CASSQSTGGFTEAFF
>TRBV7-2|NA|TRBJ2-5
CATKSYKGIQETQYF
>TRBV7-6|NA|TRBJ2-1
CASSLLDSSYNEQFF
>TRBV2|TRBD2|TRBJ2-1
CASMRTSSNEQFF
>TRBV18|NA|TRBJ2-5
CASSPSTGETQYF
>TRBV30|TRBD1|TRBJ1-1
CAWGSGQGRKAFF
>TRBV7-9|NA|TRBJ2-7
CASSPRDSPYVHWGYEQYF
>TRBV25-1|NA|TRBJ2-7
CASSELGNRFAYEQYF
>TRBV2|NA|TRBJ2-5
CASSRQETQYF
>TRBV5-6|TRBD2|TRBJ2-1
CASSLGASGRIEQFF
>TRBV18|NA|TRBJ2-6
CASSSRQISGANVLTF
>TRBV18|NA|TRBJ1-6
CASSPSSGSRNSPLHF
>TRBV9|TRBD2|TRBJ2-3
CASSRRLAGGADTQYF
>TRBV27|TRBD1|TRBJ2-4
CASSSTGGINIQYF